This T cell receptor (beta chain) was sequenced during a study of blood T cell repertoires in COVID-19. Study-level background: Material from acute and convalescent COVID-19 was sourced from the United States, Italy and Spain.

Generated by immunoSEQ multiplex PCR, the TCRdb table keeps only in-frame clones and is missing some. The table shows 100,000 to 150,000 clones, with roughly 80% occurring only once. V lost 2 bases and J lost 0; bases outside the gene matches: 11. From germline, CDR1 is MNHEY and CDR2 SVGEGT. The CDR3 is 18 amino acids. The rearrangement uses TRBV6-2 or TRBV6-3 and TRBJ2-3; TRBD1 aligns across 7 bases. This sequence originates from a man aged 70-80 years with acute or convalescent COVID-19. The specimen sequenced was peripheral blood. CDR3 nucleotide sequence: TGTGCCAGCAGTTACCCTCTCGGACAGGCGACTAGCACAGATACGCAGTATTTT. Translating it yields CASSYPLGQATSTDTQYF.